This T cell receptor beta chain was recovered during a study of T cells expressing NK-cell markers. Whole-study context: Serological testing identified seven of the eight sequenced donors as HCMV-seropositive and one as seronegative. Study observations and caveats: In several donors, dominant clonotypes made up about 25-60.1% of CD3+CD56-NKG2C+ cells. Dominant NKG2C+ clonotypes made up about 1.0-7.5% of CD8+ T cells in roughly six donors.

The CDR3 sequence is 15 residues long. From germline, CDR1 is MNHNS and CDR2 SASEGT. Notes on this clonotype: Its antigen is undetermined.

A 5'RACE template switching approach incorporating UMIs was used to make TCR beta cDNA. TCRdb re-called the 5' RACE reads; every CDR3 protein appears as one record, without DNA. This sample's table reports roughly 420,000 distinct CDR3 sequences. Sample: blood T cells: a sorted CD56 or NKG2C T cell subset, CD4+ or CD8+ T cells, or bulk PBMC T cells (not recorded which). V gene TRBV6-1 combines with J gene TRBJ2-1; TCRdb gives TRBD2 as the D gene, but with no DNA this cannot be confirmed. This TCR derives from a woman aged 18 to 75 in good health. CDR3 sequence: CASRRRDWIYNEQFF.